What follows are 16 T cell receptor beta chains derived from one specimen sequenced in a study of CD8 T cells in Susac syndrome (dated by TCRdb to between 2019 and 2020). To prepare the library, the immunoSEQ multiplex PCR assay was applied. RNA was extracted using the RNeasy kit, and roughly 0.45 to 1 microgram was reverse transcribed with random hexamers. Starting from the raw public reads, TCRdb applied fastp trimming at Q25, assembled clones with MiXCR and retained in-frame beta chains. Each record represents a unique CDR3 protein, reported with the most common genes and DNA among its rows. The sample has roughly 130,000 distinct CDR3 sequences on record, nearly 95% of them singletons. Clones ranked in the top ten supply more than 0.1% of the sample. Specimen: CD4+ T cells from PBMCs. These receptors were collected from a human donor in good health.

The CDR3 loop reads CASSPMGQANTEAFF. As DNA, the CDR3 is TGTGCCAGCAGCCCCATGGGACAGGCAAACACTGAAGCTTTCTTT. The rearrangement joins TRBV28 to TRBJ1-1; TRBD1 aligns across 8 bases. The CDR3 extends over 15 amino acids. Germline V lookup: CDR1 MDHEN, CDR2 SYDVKM. J was trimmed by 2 bases and V by 6 bases; bases with no gene match: 8.

The rearrangement joins TRBV5-1 to TRBJ2-7, with TRBD1 identical over 8 bases. V shed 4 bases and J 7 bases; nucleotides not matched to a gene: 10. Germline CDR1 is SGHRS and CDR2 is YFSETQ. CDR3 length: 14 residues. The CDR3 DNA reads as TGCGCCAGCAGCCAGGACAGGGTGCTAGGGGAGCAGTACTTC. It encodes CASSQDRVLGEQYF.

The J gene is TRBJ2-5, the V gene TRBV2, with D perhaps TRBD1 (5 bases). The CDR3 contains 14 residues. Per the germline V gene, CDR1 is SNHLY and CDR2 is FYNNEI. V dropped 11 bases and J dropped 7 bases, with 23 bases sitting between them. The CDR3 loop is CAYSLRPQGRTQYF. The CDR3 DNA is TGTGCCTACAGTTTGAGGCCCCAGGGTAGGACCCAGTACTTC.

The chain joins TRBV7-9 to TRBJ2-1; D gene unclear. CDR1 is SEHNR, CDR2 FQNEAQ, per germline (reference sequence). The CDR3 has 18 amino acids. Between the trimmed V and J ends, which lost 0 bases and 9 bases, there was a span of 24 bases. The CDR3 DNA is TGTGCCAGCAGCTTAGCGTCGGTGTCTAGTCACCGTGTGAGTGAGCAGTTCTTC. Its protein product is CASSLASVSSHRVSEQFF. The full variable domain, its missing parts supplied by reference TRBV7-9 and TRBJ2-1, is DTGVSQNPRHKITKRGQNVTFRCDPISEHNRLYWYRQTLGQGPEFLTYFQNEAQLEKSRLLSDRFSAERPKGSFSTLEIQRTEQGDSAMYLCASSLASVSSHRVSEQFFGPGTRLTVL.

The rearrangement uses TRBV3-1 and TRBJ2-3, with TRBD2 as a possible D gene (6 bases). The CDR3 length is 15 residues. Trimming pared 5 bases from V and 2 bases from J, leaving 14 bases between. CDR1 is LGHDT, CDR2 YNNKEL, per germline (reference sequence). CDR3 amino acids: CASSLYERVTDTQYF. CDR3 DNA sequence: TGTGCCAGCAGCTTATACGAGCGGGTCACAGATACGCAGTATTTT.

This clonotype occurred a few times. The chain joins TRBV6-1 to TRBJ2-2; TRBD1 agrees at 8 bases. This CDR3 spans 15 amino acids. Germline-derived CDR1 and CDR2 are MNHNS and SASEGT. The V and J ends lost 5 bases and 7 bases, in that order; junction bases with no gene match: 9. In DNA, the CDR3 is TGTGCCAGCAGTATTAGACAGGGGAGGAGCGGGGAGCTGTTTTTT. This translates into CASSIRQGRSGELFF.

The chain recombines TRBV18 with TRBJ2-3; unclear D gene. V lost 5 bases to trimming and J lost 2 bases, with 11 bases between them. This CDR3 is 14 amino acids long. Germline assignment: CDR1 KGHSH and CDR2 LQKENI. Written as DNA, the CDR3 is TGTGCCAGCTCATCCAGATTCTACACAGATACGCAGTATTTT. Its protein product is CASSSRFYTDTQYF.

This clonotype appeared a single time. V is TRBV7-7 and J is TRBJ1-1; the D is unclear. Germline values: CDR1 SSHAT, CDR2 FNYEAQ (reference sequence). CDR3 length: 13 amino acids. The V end lost 0 bases, the J end lost 3 bases, and 5 bases lay between the germline ends. The CDR3 here is CASSLAAYTEAFF. For the CDR3, the DNA is TGTGCCAGCAGCTTAGCTGCGTACACTGAAGCTTTCTTT. The whole variable domain, filled in from reference TRBV7-7 and TRBJ1-1, reads GAGVSQSPRYKVTKRGQDVTLRCDPISSHATLYWYQQALGQGPEFLTYFNYEAQPDKSGLPSDRFSAERPEGSISTLTIQRTEQRDSAMYRCASSLAAYTEAFFGQGTRLTVV.

This clonotype was detected only a few times. The chain carries TRBV2 and TRBJ2-7; either TRBD1 or TRBD2 may supply D (7 bases each). Per the germline V gene, CDR1 is SNHLY and CDR2 is FYNNEI. The CDR3 runs to 14 residues. V was trimmed by 5 bases and J by 1 base, leaving 12 bases between them. The chain's CDR3 is CASSRQGGSYEQYF. CDR3 DNA sequence: TGTGCCAGCAGTCGACAGGGAGGGTCCTACGAGCAGTACTTC.

Comment on this clonotype: Germline and junction disagree at one end, which may indicate a read error. In DNA form, the CDR3 reads TGCGCCAGCAGCCAGCGGGGGGCGTACGAGCAGTACTTC. It is translated as CASSQRGAYEQYF. The J gene is TRBJ2-7, the V gene TRBV3-1; 9 bases fit TRBD2. The CDR3 is 13 residues long. Germline V gene data show CDR1 as LGHDT and CDR2 as YNNKEL (reference sequence).

This chain connects TRBV12-3 or TRBV12-4 to TRBJ2-1; unclear D gene. V lost 6 bases and J 5 bases, leaving 17 bases between the germline ends. The CDR3 runs to 15 residues. The CDR3 here is CASSPLRFTDNEQFF. The CDR3 DNA reads TGTGCCAGCAGCCCCCTTCGCTTTACGGACAATGAGCAGTTCTTC.

The chain carries TRBV2 and TRBJ2-7; maybe TRBD1 (6 bases). Germline V gene sequence: CDR1 SNHLY, CDR2 FYNNEI. The V end lost 5 bases, the J end lost 6 bases, and 11 bases lay between the germline ends. The CDR3 has 12 residues. CDR3 in amino acids: CASSLTGPEQYF. The CDR3, as DNA: TGTGCCAGCAGTCTCACAGGGCCCGAGCAGTACTTC.

This chain joins TRBV7-9 and TRBJ2-1; 7 positions match TRBD1. The CDR3 has 14 residues. V trimming: 4 bases; J trimming: 3 bases; junction bases outside the gene matches: 3. In germline, CDR1 is SEHNR, CDR2 FQNEAQ (reference sequence). The CDR3 DNA reads TGTGCCAGCAGCTGGGGACAGAGCTACAATGAGCAGTTCTTC. It encodes CASSWGQSYNEQFF.

The chain has TRBV29-1 and TRBJ2-3; D not resolved. CDR3 length: 11 amino acids. V lost 3 bases, J lost 6 bases, and 7 bases lay in between. Germline-derived CDR1 and CDR2 are SQVTM and ANQGSEA. CDR3 amino acids: CSVDSTDTQYF. The CDR3 bases are TGCAGCGTTGATTCCACCGATACGCAGTATTTT.

The rearrangement joins TRBV18 to TRBJ2-7; D not certain. The CDR3 has 13 residues. Germline CDR1 KGHSH, CDR2 LQKENI. V was trimmed by 4 bases and J by 4 bases, leaving 11 bases between them. The CDR3 nucleotides are TGTGCCAGCTCACTCGGGTCCACATACGAGCAGTACTTC. Its translation is CASSLGSTYEQYF. The full variable domain, in which reference TRBV18 and TRBJ2-7 provide the parts outside the CDR3, is NAGVMQNPRHLVRRRGQEARLRCSPMKGHSHVYWYRQLPEEGLKFMVYLQKENIIDESGMPKERFSAEFPKEGPSILRIQQVVRGDSAAYFCASSLGSTYEQYFGPGTRLTVT.

J is TRBJ2-7 and V is TRBV5-1, with D perhaps assigned TRBD1 or TRBD2 (5 bases each). This CDR3 contains 15 residues. Germline CDR1 reads SGHRS; CDR2 reads YFSETQ. The V end was cut by 0 bases, the J end by 6 bases, with 16 bases between. The CDR3, as DNA: TGCGCCAGCAGCTTGGCCCCGGGACCCGAGGGCGAGCAGTACTTC. This translates into CASSLAPGPEGEQYF.